The present T cell receptor (beta chain) was sequenced within a study of shared clonotypes between healthy human individuals. CDR3 length equals 13 residues. Trimming pared 5 bases from V and 3 bases from J, leaving 12 bases between. Germline CDR1 reads SQVTM; CDR2 reads ANQGSEA. TCRdb keeps only in-frame clones here, not all; method: immunoSEQ multiplex PCR. Of 1,500,000 or so clones in the sample, around 98.5% are singletons; the top ten hold 0.36%. This sequence originates from a man aged 30-40 years in good health. Material for sequencing was naive CD4+ T cells sorted from blood. As to subset: CD45RA+ positively selected. The genes are TRBV29-1 and TRBJ2-3; D is perhaps TRBD1 or TRBD2 (6 bases each). The CDR3 is CSVRGRQTDTQYF. CDR3 nucleotides: TGCAGCGTTCGGGGGCGGCAGACAGATACGCAGTATTTT.